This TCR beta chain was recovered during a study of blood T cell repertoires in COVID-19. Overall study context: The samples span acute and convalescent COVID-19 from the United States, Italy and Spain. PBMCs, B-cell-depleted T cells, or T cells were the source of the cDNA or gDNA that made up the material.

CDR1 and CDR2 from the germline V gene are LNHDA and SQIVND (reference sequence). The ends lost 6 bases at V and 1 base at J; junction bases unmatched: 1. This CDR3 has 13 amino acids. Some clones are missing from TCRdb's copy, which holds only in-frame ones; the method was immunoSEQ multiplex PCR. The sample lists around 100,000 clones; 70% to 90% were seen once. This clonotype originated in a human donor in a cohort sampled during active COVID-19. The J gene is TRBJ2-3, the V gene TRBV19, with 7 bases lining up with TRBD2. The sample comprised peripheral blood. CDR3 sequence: CASRTSGTDTQYF. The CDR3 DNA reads TGTGCCAGTAGAACTAGCGGCACAGATACGCAGTATTTT.